This T cell receptor (beta chain) comes out of a study of beta chain features in type 1 diabetes. Regarding the study as a whole: Among all four CD4+ subsets, Type 1 diabetes patients had TCRB CDR3s that were moderately but significantly shorter.

The CDR3 loop spans 13 amino acids. V lost 7 bases and J 0 bases, leaving 9 bases between the germline ends. Germline V gene data show CDR1 as SNHLY and CDR2 as FYNNEI. In this sample, this clone turned up a few times. The antigen is not known. The isolated RNA, all of it, was reverse transcribed, so expressed TCRB transcripts were what got sequenced. Data came from immunoSEQ multiplex PCR; TCRdb stores just in-frame clones and leaves some out. The sample shows about 250,000 clones, over 12% of them seen only once. The rearrangement uses TRBV2 and TRBJ1-1; D unresolved. Material: naive CD4+ T cells from blood. This receptor was identified in a middle-aged woman in good health. The CDR3 here is CASTDGMNTEAFF. The CDR3 bases are TGTGCCAGCACAGACGGGATGAACACTGAAGCTTTCTTT.